These 3 T cell receptor beta chains originate from one sample sequenced in a study of cytomegalovirus exposure and HLA in healthy donors. Amplification used 60 Vbeta primers and 13 Jbeta primers. TCRdb keeps only in-frame clones here, not all; method: immunoSEQ multiplex PCR. The table has approximately 100,000 clones, 70% to 85% seen once; the top ten hold more than 3%. Material: PBMCs. The receptor set was obtained from a middle-aged woman in good health and CMV-seronegative.

The chain employs TRBV2 and TRBJ2-4; TRBD2 is a possible D gene (6 bases). Germline V lookup: CDR1 SNHLY, CDR2 FYNNEI. V was shortened by 7 bases and J by 0 bases, with 10 bases between the two germline ends. CDR3 length: 14 amino acids. The DNA of the CDR3 is TGTGCCAGCACGGAGGGGTTAGCCAAAAACATTCAGTACTTC. It is translated as CASTEGLAKNIQYF.

The chain uses TRBV7-2 and TRBJ2-1; no clear D. The CDR3 spans 15 residues. Trimming removed 0 bases at V and 0 bases at J, with 6 bases between. CDR1 is SGHTA, CDR2 FQGNSA, per germline. The CDR3 sequence is CASSLAGTSYNEQFF. The CDR3 nucleotides are TGTGCCAGCAGCTTAGCGGGCACCTCCTACAATGAGCAGTTCTTC.

The chain joins TRBV2 to TRBJ2-7, with 8 bases identical to TRBD2. CDR1 SNHLY and CDR2 FYNNEI come from the germline V gene. V lost 3 bases and J lost 7; bases outside the gene matches: 14. The CDR3 spans 16 residues. For the CDR3, the DNA is TGTGCCAGCAGTGATCCCGCCGGGACTAGTAATCGGGAGCAGTACTTC. As protein: CASSDPAGTSNREQYF.